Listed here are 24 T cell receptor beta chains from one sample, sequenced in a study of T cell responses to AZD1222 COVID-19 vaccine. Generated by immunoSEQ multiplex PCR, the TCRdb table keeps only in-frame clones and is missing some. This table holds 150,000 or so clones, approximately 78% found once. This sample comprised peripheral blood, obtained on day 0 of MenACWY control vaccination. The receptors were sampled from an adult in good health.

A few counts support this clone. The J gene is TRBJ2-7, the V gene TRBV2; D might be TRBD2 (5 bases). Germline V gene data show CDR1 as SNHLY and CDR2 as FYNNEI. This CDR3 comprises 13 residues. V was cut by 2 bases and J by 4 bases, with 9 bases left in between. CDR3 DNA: TGTGCCAGCAGTGAAATGGGCGGGTACGAGCAGTACTTC. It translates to CASSEMGGYEQYF.

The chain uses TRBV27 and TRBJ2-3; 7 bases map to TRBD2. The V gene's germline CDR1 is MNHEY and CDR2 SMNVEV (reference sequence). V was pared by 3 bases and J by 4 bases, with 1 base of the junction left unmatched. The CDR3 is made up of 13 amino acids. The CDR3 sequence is CASSLRGSDTQYF. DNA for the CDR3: TGTGCCAGCAGTTTGCGGGGGTCAGATACGCAGTATTTT.

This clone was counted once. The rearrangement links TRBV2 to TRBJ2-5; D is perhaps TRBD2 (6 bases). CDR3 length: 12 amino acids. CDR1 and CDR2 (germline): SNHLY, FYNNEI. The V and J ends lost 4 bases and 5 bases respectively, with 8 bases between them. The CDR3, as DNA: TGTGCCAGCAGTGTTGGGGGGGAGACCCAGTACTTC. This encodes CASSVGGETQYF.

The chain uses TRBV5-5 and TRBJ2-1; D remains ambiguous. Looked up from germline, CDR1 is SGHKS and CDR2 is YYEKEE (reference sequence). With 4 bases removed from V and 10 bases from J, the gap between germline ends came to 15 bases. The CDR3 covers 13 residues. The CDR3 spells CASSPFAPAEQFF. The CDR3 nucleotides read TGTGCCAGCAGCCCATTTGCCCCAGCGGAGCAGTTCTTC.

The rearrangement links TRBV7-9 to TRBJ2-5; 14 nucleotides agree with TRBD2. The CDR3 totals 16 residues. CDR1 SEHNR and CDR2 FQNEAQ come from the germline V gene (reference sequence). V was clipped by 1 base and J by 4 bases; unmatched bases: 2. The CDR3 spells CASSLGLAGGRETQYF. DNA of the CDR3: TGTGCCAGCAGCTTAGGACTAGCGGGGGGGAGAGAGACCCAGTACTTC.

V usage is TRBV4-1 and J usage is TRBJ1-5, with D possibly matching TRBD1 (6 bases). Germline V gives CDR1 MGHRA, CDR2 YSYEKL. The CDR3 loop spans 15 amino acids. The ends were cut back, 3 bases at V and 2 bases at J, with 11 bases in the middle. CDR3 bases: TGCGCCAGCAGCCAGGTCAGGGGAGGCAATCAGCCCCAGCATTTT. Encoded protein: CASSQVRGGNQPQHF.

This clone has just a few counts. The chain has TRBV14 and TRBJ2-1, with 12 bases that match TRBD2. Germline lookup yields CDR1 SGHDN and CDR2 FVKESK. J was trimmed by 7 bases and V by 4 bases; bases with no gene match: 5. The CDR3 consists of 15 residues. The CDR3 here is CASSLLAGGPNEQFF. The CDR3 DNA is TGTGCCAGCAGCCTCCTAGCGGGGGGGCCGAATGAGCAGTTCTTC.

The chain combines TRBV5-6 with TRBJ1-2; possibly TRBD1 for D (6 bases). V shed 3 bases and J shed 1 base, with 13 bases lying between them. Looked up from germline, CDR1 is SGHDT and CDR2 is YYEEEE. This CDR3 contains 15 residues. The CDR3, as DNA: TGTGCCAGCAGCTCAGGGGTTTTGGGTAACTATGGCTACACCTTC. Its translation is CASSSGVLGNYGYTF.

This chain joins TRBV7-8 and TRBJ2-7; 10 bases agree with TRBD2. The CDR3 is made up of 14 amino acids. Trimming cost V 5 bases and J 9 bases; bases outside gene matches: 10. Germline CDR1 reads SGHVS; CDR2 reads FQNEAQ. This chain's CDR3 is CASSPRTSGIGQYV. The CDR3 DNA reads TGTGCCAGCAGCCCCCGGACTAGCGGTATAGGGCAGTACGTC.

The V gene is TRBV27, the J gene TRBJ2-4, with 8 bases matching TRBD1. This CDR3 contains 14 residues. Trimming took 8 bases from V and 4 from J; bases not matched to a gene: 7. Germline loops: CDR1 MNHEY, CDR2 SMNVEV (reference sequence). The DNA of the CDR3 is TGTGCCAGCGGCCCCAGGGGGCGAAAAAACATTCAGTACTTC. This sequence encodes CASGPRGRKNIQYF.

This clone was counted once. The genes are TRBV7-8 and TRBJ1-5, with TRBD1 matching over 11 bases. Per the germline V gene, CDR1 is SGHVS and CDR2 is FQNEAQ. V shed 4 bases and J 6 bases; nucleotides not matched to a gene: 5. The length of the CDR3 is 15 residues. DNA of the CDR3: TGTGCCAGCAGCTCGACCGGGACAGGGGGTCAGCCCCAGCATTTT. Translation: CASSSTGTGGQPQHF.

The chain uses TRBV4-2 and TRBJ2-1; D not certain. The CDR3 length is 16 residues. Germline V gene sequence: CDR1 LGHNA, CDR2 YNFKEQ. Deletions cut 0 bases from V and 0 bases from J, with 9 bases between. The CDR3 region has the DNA TGTGCCAGCAGCCAAGATTATTTGAGCTCCTACAATGAGCAGTTCTTC. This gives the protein CASSQDYLSSYNEQFF.

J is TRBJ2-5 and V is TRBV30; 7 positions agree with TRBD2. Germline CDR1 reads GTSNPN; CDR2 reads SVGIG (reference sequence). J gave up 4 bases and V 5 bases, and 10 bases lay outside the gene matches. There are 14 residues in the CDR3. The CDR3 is CAWGRGGPRETQYF. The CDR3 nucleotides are TGTGCCTGGGGGAGGGGAGGCCCACGAGAGACCCAGTACTTC.

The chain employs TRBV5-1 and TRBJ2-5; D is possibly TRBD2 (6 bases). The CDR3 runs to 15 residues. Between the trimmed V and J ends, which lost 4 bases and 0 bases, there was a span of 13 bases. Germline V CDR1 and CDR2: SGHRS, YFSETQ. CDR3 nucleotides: TGCGCCAGCAGCCCGGGTGGGGGGTACCAAGAGACCCAGTACTTC. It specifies CASSPGGGYQETQYF.

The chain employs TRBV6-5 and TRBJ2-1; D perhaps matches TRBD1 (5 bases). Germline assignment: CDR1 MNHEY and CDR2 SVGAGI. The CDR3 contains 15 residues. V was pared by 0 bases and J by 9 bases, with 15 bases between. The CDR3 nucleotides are TGTGCCAGCAGTTACTCGTGGGGCGATAAGTTTGAGCAGTTCTTC. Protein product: CASSYSWGDKFEQFF.

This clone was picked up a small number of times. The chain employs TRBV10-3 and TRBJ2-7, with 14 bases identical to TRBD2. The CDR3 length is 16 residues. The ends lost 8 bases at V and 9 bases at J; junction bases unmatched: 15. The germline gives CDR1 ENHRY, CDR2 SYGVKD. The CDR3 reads CAIASSSSGLAGVQYF. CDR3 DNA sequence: TGTGCCATCGCGTCTAGTTCGTCGGGACTAGCGGGGGTGCAGTACTTC.

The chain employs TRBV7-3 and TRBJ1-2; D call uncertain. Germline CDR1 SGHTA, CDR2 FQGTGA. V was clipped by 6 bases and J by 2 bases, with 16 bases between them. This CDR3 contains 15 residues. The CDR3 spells CASSQLLVENYGYTF. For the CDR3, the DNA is TGTGCCAGCAGTCAGCTATTAGTGGAAAACTATGGCTACACCTTC.

The CDR3 region is CASSEDSLGQRFSGANVLTF. Written as DNA, the CDR3 is TGTGCCAGCAGTGAGGATTCATTGGGACAGAGATTTTCTGGGGCCAACGTCCTGACTTTC. The rearrangement links TRBV2 to TRBJ2-6; TRBD1 matches at 7 bases. The germline V gene encodes CDR1 SNHLY and CDR2 FYNNEI. The CDR3 spans 20 residues. V dropped 3 bases and J dropped 1; count of bases not matched to a gene: 15.

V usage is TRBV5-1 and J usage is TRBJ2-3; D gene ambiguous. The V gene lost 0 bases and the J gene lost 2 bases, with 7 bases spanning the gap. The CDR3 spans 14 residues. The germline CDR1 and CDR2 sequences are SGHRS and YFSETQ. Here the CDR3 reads CASSLDSNTDTQYF. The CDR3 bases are TGCGCCAGCAGCTTGGACAGTAACACAGATACGCAGTATTTT.

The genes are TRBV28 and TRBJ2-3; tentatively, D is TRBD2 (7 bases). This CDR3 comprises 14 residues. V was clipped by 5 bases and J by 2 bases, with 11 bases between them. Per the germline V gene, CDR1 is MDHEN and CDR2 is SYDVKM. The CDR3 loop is CASSRGGVTDTQYF. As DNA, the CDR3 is TGTGCCAGCAGTAGGGGGGGAGTCACAGATACGCAGTATTTT.

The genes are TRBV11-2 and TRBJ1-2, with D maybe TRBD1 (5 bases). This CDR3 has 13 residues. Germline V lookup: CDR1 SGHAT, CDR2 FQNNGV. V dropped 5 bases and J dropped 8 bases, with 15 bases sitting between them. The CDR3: CASSPQGNSGYTF. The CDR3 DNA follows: TGTGCCAGCAGCCCTCAGGGCAATTCCGGCTACACCTTC.

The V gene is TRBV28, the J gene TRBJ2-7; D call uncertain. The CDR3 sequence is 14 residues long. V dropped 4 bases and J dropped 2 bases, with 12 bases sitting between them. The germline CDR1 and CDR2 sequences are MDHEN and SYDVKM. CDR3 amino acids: CASSSWQLTYEQYV. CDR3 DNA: TGTGCCAGCAGTTCTTGGCAGCTAACCTACGAGCAGTACGTC.

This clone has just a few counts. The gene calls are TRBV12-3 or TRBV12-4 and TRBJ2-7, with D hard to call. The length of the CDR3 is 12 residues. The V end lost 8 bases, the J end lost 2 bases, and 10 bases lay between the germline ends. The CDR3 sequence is CASGPSTYEQYF. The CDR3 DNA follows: TGTGCCAGCGGTCCATCTACCTACGAGCAGTACTTC.

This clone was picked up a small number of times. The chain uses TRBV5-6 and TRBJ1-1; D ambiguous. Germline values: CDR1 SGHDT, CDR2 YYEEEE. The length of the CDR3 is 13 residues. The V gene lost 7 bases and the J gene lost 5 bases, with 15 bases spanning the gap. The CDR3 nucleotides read TGTGCCAGCCCCGGAGGCCGGTGGACTGAAGCTTTCTTT. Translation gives CASPGGRWTEAFF.